This is a list of T cell receptor beta chains from one sample in a study of beta chain features in type 1 diabetes. Produced via immunoSEQ multiplex PCR; TCRdb's table is partial and in-frame only. Found here are around 150,000 clones, about 8.1% of them singletons; the top ten hold around 0.5%. Material for sequencing was central memory CD4+ T cells from blood. All receptors come from a woman aged 18-30 years with type 1 diabetes. The CDR3 runs from the conserved cysteine through the conserved F or W. A D gene is named only where the DNA matches it firmly. Clone size, where shown, is once, few, many, or a class for clones that have expanded.

size	J	D	V	DNA	CDR3
.	TRBJ2-7	TRBD1	TRBV9	TGTGCCAGCAGCGAGGGGGACAGGGCCTACGAGCAGTACTTC	CASSEGDRAYEQYF
.	TRBJ2-1	TRBD2	TRBV6-5	TGTGCCAGCAGTTACCTAGCGGGAGGTGAAGAGCAGTTCTTC	CASSYLAGGEEQFF
.	TRBJ2-7	.	TRBV7-6	TGTGCCAGCAGTTTGCAGGGGTACGAGCAGTACTTC	CASSLQGYEQYF
.	TRBJ2-3	TRBD1	TRBV7-2	TGCGCCAGCAGCCAAGGGGAAGGGGGCTGGAGCACAGATACGCAGTATTTT	CASSQGEGGWSTDTQYF
few	TRBJ2-3	.	TRBV7-3	TGTGCCAGCCAGGAGGGGAGAGGGTCAGATACGCAGTATTTT	CASQEGRGSDTQYF
.	TRBJ1-5	TRBD1	TRBV29-1	TGCAGCGTCACCGGGACAGATGATCAGCCCCAGCATTTT	CSVTGTDDQPQHF
few	TRBJ2-3	.	TRBV28	TGTGCCAGCAGTGGGACACGGGCCCACCCCTATACGCAGTATTTT	CASSGTRAHPYTQYF
.	TRBJ1-1	.	TRBV2	TGTGCCAGCATCCACTTCCCGAACACTGAAGCTTTCTTT	CASIHFPNTEAFF
few	TRBJ2-4	.	TRBV20-1	TGCAGTGCTAGCTTTAGCCTGATTCAGTACTTC	CSASFSLIQYF
.	TRBJ1-4	.	TRBV28	TGTGCCAGCAGCAGTGGCACAGGCAGCGAAAAACTGTTTTTT	CASSSGTGSEKLFF
few	TRBJ1-1	.	TRBV28	TGTGCCAGCAGACTTGCAGGGGTGAACACTGAAGCTTTCTTT	CASRLAGVNTEAFF
.	TRBJ1-1	.	TRBV6-6	TGTGCCAGCAGTCATGAGGAAGCTTTCTTT	CASSHEEAFF
few	TRBJ2-6	TRBD1	TRBV19	TGTGCCAGTAGTATCCGGGACAGGGTTTCTGGGGCCAACGTCCTGACTTTC	CASSIRDRVSGANVLTF
few	TRBJ2-3	.	TRBV19	TGTGCCAGTAGGGCCGGGGGAGCGCATCAAGATACGCAGTATTTT	CASRAGGAHQDTQYF
.	TRBJ1-2	.	TRBV7-2	TGTGCCAGCAGCTTTTCACAGGGTCGCGGCTACACCTTC	CASSFSQGRGYTF
.	TRBJ2-2	.	TRBV7-2	TGTGCCAGCAGCTTGTCGTCGGGCACCGGGGAGCTGTTTTTT	CASSLSSGTGELFF
many	TRBJ2-7	.	TRBV19	TGTGCCAGTAGTATAGTCGCCGGGTCCCCCTACGAGCAGTACTTC	CASSIVAGSPYEQYF
many	TRBJ2-7	.	TRBV7-9	TGTGCCAGCAGCGCAGGGACTGGACTCTACGAGCAGTACTTC	CASSAGTGLYEQYF
few	TRBJ2-1	TRBD1	TRBV14	TGTGCCAGCAGCCCTAGGGGGCGGATCCTTGAGTTCTTC	CASSPRGRILEFF
few	TRBJ1-3	.	TRBV4-3	TGCGCCAGCAGCCCCGAACGCACAGGCTTTTTTGGAAACACCATATATTTT	CASSPERTGFFGNTIYF
few	TRBJ2-5	.	TRBV9	TGTGCCAGCAGCGTAGGGGGCAGCAACTGGGAGACCCAGTACTTC	CASSVGGSNWETQYF
.	TRBJ1-5	.	TRBV30	TGTGCCTGGAGGGGAGGGCCGGGGGCGCCCCAGCATTTT	CAWRGGPGAPQHF
few	TRBJ1-3	TRBD1	TRBV5-1	TGCGCCAGCAGCACCGGACAGGGAGAAAACACCATATATTTT	CASSTGQGENTIYF
.	TRBJ2-1	TRBD2	TRBV2	TGTGCCAGCGGTATCGAGCGGGGTTTCCAGTTCTTC	CASGIERGFQFF
.	TRBJ2-3	.	TRBV5-8	TGTGCCAGCAGCCCCTACGCCAATACGCAGTATTTT	CASSPYANTQYF
few	TRBJ1-1	TRBD1	TRBV7-9	TGTGCCAGCAGCTTTTTACAGGGGGCTGAAGCTTTCTTT	CASSFLQGAEAFF
.	TRBJ1-5	TRBD1	TRBV7-2	TGTGCCAGCAGCTCGCAGACAGGGACTGGCAATCAGCCCCAGCATTTT	CASSSQTGTGNQPQHF
few	TRBJ1-4	TRBD1	TRBV18	TGTGCCAGCTCACCCATGACAGGGATGATTGAAAAACTGTTTTTT	CASSPMTGMIEKLFF
few	TRBJ2-7	.	TRBV7-2	TGTGCCAGCAGCTTAGAGGGGGGGCCTGCCTACGAGCAGTACTTC	CASSLEGGPAYEQYF
.	TRBJ1-4	.	TRBV19	TGTGCCAGTAGTACCGGCTACAGACAGAACACGAATGAAAAACTGTTTTTT	CASSTGYRQNTNEKLFF
few	TRBJ2-3	.	TRBV18	TGTGCCAGCTCACCACCGACCAGGGCAATCACAGATACGCAGTATTTT	CASSPPTRAITDTQYF
many	TRBJ2-5	TRBD2	TRBV7-9	TGTGCCAGCAGCGCCCGGGGAGGGCCCTTAGAGACCCAGTACTTC	CASSARGGPLETQYF
few	TRBJ2-5	.	TRBV28	TGTGCCAGCGGCATGGAGACCCAGTACTTC	CASGMETQYF
many	TRBJ2-7	.	TRBV4-3	TGCGCCAGCAGCCAATCGCCGGGATCCTACGAGCAGTACTTC	CASSQSPGSYEQYF
.	TRBJ2-7	.	TRBV13	TGTGCCAGCAGCTTAAGATACGGGAGCTACGAGCAGTACTTC	CASSLRYGSYEQYF
.	TRBJ1-4	.	TRBV30	TGTGCCTGGAGTGTAATGGCAGGGGTAGGAAAACTGTTTTTT	CAWSVMAGVGKLFF
few	TRBJ2-7	TRBD1	TRBV6-5	TGTGCCAGCAGTGCACAGGGGCCCGAGCAGTACTTC	CASSAQGPEQYF